The TCR beta chain described here comes from a study of blood T cell repertoires in COVID-19. About the research overall: Nucleic acid was either cDNA or gDNA, and it came from T cells, B-cell-depleted T cells, or PBMCs.

Seattle patient enrollment occurred during active infection, with longitudinal follow-up thereafter. Source study methods: Reference gene primers were amplified, and this amplification served to estimate nucleated cell counts. TCRdb's copy holds only in-frame clones and misses some; the assay was immunoSEQ multiplex PCR. Clone size and V and J calls were adopted from that table, with D and trimming inferred from the DNA. Here the sample spans under 300,000 clones, less than 90% being singletons. Germline CDR1 is MGHRA and CDR2 is YSYEKL. This CDR3 comprises 15 residues. V was trimmed by 5 bases and J by 0 bases, leaving 13 bases between them.

The sample was peripheral blood. This sequence joins TRBV4-1 and TRBJ1-2; D not resolved. The clonotype comes from a woman aged 70-85 years with COVID-19, enrolled during active disease. DNA of the CDR3: TGCGCCAGCAGCGCCCCTCAACGGGCTAACTATGGCTACACCTTC. Protein: CASSAPQRANYGYTF.